This T cell receptor (beta chain) was documented in a study of blood T cell repertoires in COVID-19. Study details: The origin of the acute and convalescent COVID-19 samples was the United States, Italy and Spain. From T cells, B-cell-depleted T cells, or PBMCs came the material, which was cDNA or gDNA.

In the original processing: Reference gene primer amplification gave estimated nucleated cell counts. Here immunoSEQ multiplex PCR was the method, and the copy in TCRdb shows in-frame clones only, minus some. V and J calls and clone size are as listed in that table; D and trimming were resolved from the DNA. The data contain about 140,000 clones, roughly 78% of them seen just once; the ten biggest clones take up less than 4.5%. Per the germline V gene, CDR1 is MDHEN and CDR2 is SYDVKM. The CDR3 extends over 11 amino acids. Comment on this clone: At one end the junction does not follow the germline gene, possibly because of a read error. Other DNA sequences in the sample encode the same CDR3.

The chain uses TRBV28 and TRBJ1-3; D remains ambiguous. The clonotype comes from a man aged 55 to 70 with acute or convalescent COVID-19. The specimen sequenced was peripheral blood. The CDR3 loop is CASTREGTIYF. The DNA of the CDR3 is TGTGCCAGCACGCGTGAGGGCACCATATACTTT.